This T cell receptor (beta chain) came from a study of blood T cell repertoires in COVID-19. The CDR3 length is 14 residues. CDR1 is LGHDT, CDR2 YNNKEL, per germline (reference sequence). V lost 5 bases, J lost 2 bases, and 12 bases lay in between. Seattle patients were enrolled during active infection and followed longitudinally. Profiling relied on immunoSEQ multiplex PCR, and the TCRdb table lists in-frame clones only, not all of them. The sample includes about 95,000 clones, more than 80% seen only once; the top ten take around 2.9%. The sample comprised peripheral blood. The receptor was isolated from a man in his forties or fifties with COVID-19, enrolled during active disease. This chain links TRBV3-1 (or the pseudogene TRBV3-2) with TRBJ1-2, with unresolved D. The CDR3 DNA follows: TGTGCCAGCAGCTCCTATGCGGGAAACTATGGCTACACCTTC. Its protein product is CASSSYAGNYGYTF.